This T cell receptor beta chain appears in the sequencing data of a study of T cell responses to AZD1222 COVID-19 vaccine. General study findings and limits: Donors were largely white British and mainly female; clonal diversity was possibly underestimated. Unmutated variant regions are reportedly the target of nearly half of TCRs that are spike-specific. None of the repertoires were sampled until the peak T cell response had passed.

Some clones are missing from TCRdb's copy, which holds only in-frame ones; the method was immunoSEQ multiplex PCR. The table lists approximately 110,000 clones, about 85% of them singletons. This clone showed up just a few times. Its cognate antigen is unknown. Germline V gives CDR1 MDHEN, CDR2 SYDVKM. This CDR3 spans 12 amino acids. V shed 6 bases and J shed 4 bases, with 9 bases lying between them. The chain carries TRBV28 and TRBJ1-1; D might be TRBD1 (6 bases). Sequencing was performed on peripheral blood, taken on day 0 of AZD1222 vaccination. The clonotype comes from an adult in good health. The CDR3 DNA reads as TGTGCCAGCAGAGGGGGTACCACTGAAGCTTTCTTT. It codes for CASRGGTTEAFF.